The 31 T cell receptor beta chains below come from one sample, sequenced in a study of blood T cell repertoires in COVID-19. The protocol was immunoSEQ multiplex PCR, while the TCRdb copy is restricted to in-frame clones and leaves out a portion. The sample shows around 260,000 clones, 75% to 90% of them seen only once. The sample was PBMCs or T cells enriched from blood (not recorded which). These receptors were taken from a woman aged 30 to 39 who had recovered from COVID-19.

This chain connects TRBV3-1 (or the pseudogene TRBV3-2) to TRBJ1-1; D is unresolved. Between the trimmed V and J ends, which lost 3 bases and 6 bases, there was a span of 11 bases. The CDR3 length is 13 residues. From germline, CDR1 is LGHDT and CDR2 YNNKEL (reference sequence). DNA of the CDR3: TGTGCCAGCAGCCATAGCGGGGATTCTGAAGCTTTCTTT. As protein: CASSHSGDSEAFF.

The genes are TRBV19 and TRBJ1-4; D uncertain. This CDR3 is built from 13 residues. Germline V gives CDR1 LNHDA, CDR2 SQIVND (reference sequence). V lost 3 bases to trimming and J lost 6 bases, with 8 bases between them. CDR3 in amino acids: CASSMRTDEKLFF. Written as DNA, the CDR3 is TGTGCCAGTAGTATGCGCACGGATGAAAAACTGTTTTTT.

The chain has TRBV4-1 and TRBJ2-7; unclear D gene. This CDR3 has 13 residues. CDR1 and CDR2 from the germline V gene are MGHRA and YSYEKL. The ends were cut back, 4 bases at V and 3 bases at J, with 10 bases in the middle. CDR3 in DNA: TGCGCCAGCAGCCCGGAGTTGCTCTACGAGCAGTACTTC. Encoded protein: CASSPELLYEQYF.

As for this clone: At one end the junction does not follow the germline gene, possibly because of a read error. The rearrangement links TRBV3-1 (or the pseudogene TRBV3-2) to TRBJ1-5; D unclear. Germline loops: CDR1 LGHDT, CDR2 YNNKEL (reference sequence). The CDR3 sequence is 21 residues long. The CDR3 loop is CASSQGRYLKTTKNSNLPQHF. CDR3 nucleotide sequence: TGTGCCAGCAGCCAAGGGCGCTACTTAAAAACCACGAAGAATAGCAATCTGCCCCAGCATTTT.

The chain links TRBV6-5 to TRBJ1-3; D gene unclear. This CDR3 is 14 amino acids long. Germline V gene data show CDR1 as MNHEY and CDR2 as SVGAGI. Trimming took off 0 bases at V and 4 bases at J, with 7 bases between the two ends. The chain's CDR3 is CASSYSMGGNTIYF. Here the CDR3 DNA reads TGTGCCAGCAGTTACTCGATGGGCGGAAACACCATATATTTT.

This clone has only one observation. The chain carries TRBV28 and TRBJ1-3; D remains ambiguous. Germline assignment: CDR1 MDHEN and CDR2 SYDVKM. The CDR3 extends over 13 amino acids. Trimming cost V 7 bases and J 1 base, with 8 bases left between them. CDR3 nucleotides: TGTGCCAGCACGGGGTTATCTGGAAACACCATATATTTT. This sequence encodes CASTGLSGNTIYF.

This chain joins TRBV28 and TRBJ2-1; D ambiguous. CDR3 length: 11 amino acids. The V gene's germline CDR1 is MDHEN and CDR2 SYDVKM. The V gene lost 3 bases and the J gene lost 13 bases, with 10 bases spanning the gap. CDR3 coding DNA: TGTGCCAGCAGTTTTGTGACAACTCAGTTCTTC. Translated: CASSFVTTQFF.

The V call is TRBV10-3, the J call TRBJ1-1; 7 nucleotides match TRBD1. This CDR3 is built from 14 residues. CDR1 is ENHRY, CDR2 SYGVKD, per germline. V trimming: 6 bases; J trimming: 5 bases; junction bases outside the gene matches: 9. Here the CDR3 reads CAIRIRDRETEAFF. The CDR3 DNA reads as TGTGCCATCAGGATCCGGGACAGAGAGACTGAAGCTTTCTTT.

This clone was seen a handful of times. V is TRBV7-9 and J is TRBJ1-2; D might be TRBD1 (6 bases). The CDR3 is made up of 14 amino acids. V was clipped by 4 bases and J by 4 bases, with 13 bases between them. The germline V gene encodes CDR1 SEHNR and CDR2 FQNEAQ (reference sequence). In DNA, the CDR3 is TGTGCCAGCAGCTCTCCAGGGGAGTTCTATGGCTACACCTTC. Protein product: CASSSPGEFYGYTF.

The V and J genes are TRBV5-1 and TRBJ2-1, with D possibly matching TRBD2 (7 bases). V lost 6 bases and J lost 5, with 18 bases in between. The CDR3 is 15 residues long. Germline V CDR1 and CDR2: SGHRS, YFSETQ. In nucleotides, the CDR3 is TGCGCCAGCAACCGGGGGGCCAACGACAACAATGAGCAGTTCTTC. Translated: CASNRGANDNNEQFF.

This chain links TRBV5-6 with TRBJ2-1; 11 bases are a match to TRBD1. The CDR3 runs 18 residues. Germline CDR1 and CDR2: SGHDT and YYEEEE. V lost 3 bases to trimming and J lost 4 bases; unmatched junction nucleotides: 12. The CDR3 region is CASSSYRDRGTRYNEQFF. The CDR3 DNA reads as TGTGCCAGCAGCTCCTACCGGGACAGGGGGACGAGGTACAATGAGCAGTTCTTC.

This sequence joins TRBV11-2 and TRBJ1-2; possibly TRBD1 for D (5 bases). The CDR3 consists of 14 residues. Germline V gene data show CDR1 as SGHAT and CDR2 as FQNNGV. V shed 0 bases and J shed 8 bases, with 13 bases lying between them. CDR3 sequence (DNA): TGTGCCAGCAGCTTAGATAGGCAGGGAGGCGGCTACACCTTC. It encodes CASSLDRQGGGYTF.

The chain has TRBV28 and TRBJ1-6, with TRBD1 matching 10 bases. Germline V gene lookup returns CDR1 MDHEN and CDR2 SYDVKM. This CDR3 spans 19 amino acids. V lost 5 bases and J lost 0; bases outside the gene matches: 10. CDR3 protein: CASSPTGGLGSSYNSPLHF. For the CDR3, the DNA is TGTGCCAGCAGTCCGACAGGGGGCCTGGGAAGCTCCTATAATTCACCCCTCCACTTT.

The chain is built from TRBV6-5 and TRBJ1-1, with 9 bases aligning to TRBD1. This CDR3 contains 15 residues. Trimming removed 6 bases from V and 3 bases from J; junction bases left unmatched: 8. The germline V gene encodes CDR1 MNHEY and CDR2 SVGAGI. The CDR3 protein is CASSYWTGVDTEAFF. CDR3 bases: TGTGCCAGCAGCTATTGGACAGGGGTAGACACTGAAGCTTTCTTT.

The genes are TRBV30 and TRBJ1-1; perhaps TRBD1 as D (5 bases). The germline V and J ends were trimmed by 1 base and 1 base, with 19 bases remaining between them. The CDR3 contains 17 residues. Germline CDR1 GTSNPN, CDR2 SVGIG (reference sequence). Here the CDR3 DNA reads TGTGCCTGGAGTGCAAGACCGGGACTCCCGGGGAACACTGAAGCTTTCTTT. It specifies CAWSARPGLPGNTEAFF.

This chain uses TRBV5-1 with TRBJ1-4; TRBD1 matches at 8 bases. The V gene's germline CDR1 is SGHRS and CDR2 YFSETQ. The junction had 4 bases not matched to a gene; V was cut back by 1 base and J by 5 bases. The CDR3 is 15 amino acids. The CDR3 loop reads CASSLKQGENEKLFF. In DNA form, the CDR3 reads TGCGCCAGCAGCTTGAAACAGGGGGAGAATGAAAAACTGTTTTTT.

The chain is built from TRBV30 and TRBJ1-1, with 11 bases aligning to TRBD1. Germline V gene lookup returns CDR1 GTSNPN and CDR2 SVGIG (reference sequence). The V and J ends lost 7 bases and 10 bases, in that order; junction bases with no gene match: 5. The CDR3 has 11 amino acids. Here the CDR3 DNA reads TGTGCCTTTCGGACAGGGGGCAGAGCTTTCTTT. It yields the protein CAFRTGGRAFF.

The gene calls are TRBV19 and TRBJ2-2, with 12 nucleotides matching TRBD2. Germline CDR1 LNHDA, CDR2 SQIVND (reference sequence). Trimming at V came to 4 bases and at J to 5 bases, leaving 5 bases not matched to a gene. The CDR3 is 16 residues long. DNA for the CDR3: TGTGCCAGTAGTAGACTAGCGGGAGCTGGGACCGGGGAGCTGTTTTTT. Translated, it gives CASSRLAGAGTGELFF.

The rearrangement joins TRBV20-1 to TRBJ2-4, with 8 bases identical to TRBD2. Germline V gene lookup returns CDR1 DFQATT and CDR2 SNEGSKA (reference sequence). The CDR3 has 14 residues. J lost 1 base, V lost 3 bases, and 2 bases had no gene match. The CDR3 sequence is CSASSGAAKNIQYF. CDR3 sequence (DNA): TGCAGTGCTAGTAGCGGGGCGGCCAAAAACATTCAGTACTTC.

This clone was found once. This sequence joins TRBV29-1 and TRBJ2-1, with TRBD2 matching 12 bases. This CDR3 has 14 amino acids. CDR1 SQVTM and CDR2 ANQGSEA come from the germline V gene. The V segment lost 6 bases and the J segment 7 bases; nucleotides outside the gene matches: 7. The CDR3 DNA is TGCAGCGTACTAGCGGGGGGCTGGGAAAATGAGCAGTTCTTC. This codes for CSVLAGGWENEQFF.

The chain combines TRBV28 with TRBJ1-3; 8 nucleotides match TRBD1. Trimming cost V 5 bases and J 4 bases; bases outside gene matches: 7. The CDR3 extends over 15 amino acids. Germline lookup yields CDR1 MDHEN and CDR2 SYDVKM. DNA for the CDR3: TGTGCCAGCAGTCGACAGGGGTTTGGAGGAAACACCATATATTTT. Protein sequence: CASSRQGFGGNTIYF.

This clone was detected only once. V gene TRBV24-1 combines with J gene TRBJ1-2; D is unresolved. V was trimmed by 8 bases and J by 6 bases, leaving 9 bases between them. The germline V gene encodes CDR1 KGHDR and CDR2 SFDVKD. This CDR3 is 11 amino acids long. The CDR3 coding sequence is TGTGCCACCAACGGGGAGGATGGCTACACCTTC. Amino acids: CATNGEDGYTF.

Remarks on this clone: The junction does not match germline at one end; this may be a read error. This chain uses TRBV19 with TRBJ2-1, with D maybe TRBD1 (6 bases). Germline lookup yields CDR1 LNHDA and CDR2 SQIVND (reference sequence). This CDR3 has 15 amino acids. The CDR3 region has the DNA TGTGCCAGTAGTGTAGATGGGGGCGTATTGAATGAGCAGTTCTTC. This gives the protein CASSVDGGVLNEQFF.

The gene calls are TRBV7-6 and TRBJ2-1; TRBD2 matches at 12 bases. V was pared by 5 bases and J by 13 bases, with 15 bases of the junction left unmatched. Germline CDR1 SGHVS, CDR2 FNYEAQ. CDR3 length: 16 residues. The CDR3 loop reads CASSPTMIGLAGRQFF. The CDR3 DNA follows: TGTGCCAGCAGCCCGACCATGATCGGACTAGCGGGACGACAGTTCTTC.

The rearrangement links TRBV15 to TRBJ2-2, with TRBD1 as a possible D gene (9 bases). The CDR3 sequence is 20 residues long. Between the trimmed V and J ends, which lost 2 bases and 5 bases, there was a span of 27 bases. Germline V lookup: CDR1 LNHNV, CDR2 YYDKDF (reference sequence). The CDR3 sequence: CATSRRDRETAGVGTGELFF. The CDR3 region has the DNA TGTGCCACCAGCAGAAGGGACAGGGAGACAGCGGGAGTTGGGACCGGGGAGCTGTTTTTT.

The rearrangement links TRBV4-2 to TRBJ2-3; 8 nucleotides agree with TRBD2. This CDR3 is built from 16 residues. Germline lookup yields CDR1 LGHNA and CDR2 YNFKEQ. The junction had 2 bases not matched to a gene; V was cut back by 0 bases and J by 0 bases. The CDR3 region has the DNA TGTGCCAGCAGCCAAGAGACTAGCGTTAGCACAGATACGCAGTATTTT. It translates to CASSQETSVSTDTQYF.

The V gene is TRBV5-1, the J gene TRBJ1-3, with 9 bases lining up with TRBD1. V lost 0 bases, J lost 4 bases, and 2 bases stayed unmatched. This CDR3 is 15 amino acids long. The V gene's germline CDR1 is SGHRS and CDR2 YFSETQ. Written as DNA, the CDR3 is TGCGCCAGCAGCTTGGATGGGACAGGGGGAAACACCATATATTTT. Translating it yields CASSLDGTGGNTIYF.

This clone was seen only a few times. The rearrangement links TRBV28 to TRBJ2-4, with 7 bases identical to TRBD1. The CDR3 sequence is 12 residues long. Unmatched junction bases numbered 9, after V lost 5 bases and J lost 14 bases. Germline V lookup: CDR1 MDHEN, CDR2 SYDVKM. In DNA, the CDR3 is TGTGCCAGCAGTAAACTTACCGGGACAGAGTACTTC. It yields the protein CASSKLTGTEYF.

The chain joins TRBV3-1 (or the pseudogene TRBV3-2) to TRBJ2-3; weak D call: TRBD2 (6 bases). V was clipped by 0 bases and J by 6 bases, with 16 bases between them. The CDR3 loop spans 16 amino acids. The V gene's germline CDR1 is LGHDT and CDR2 YNNKEL (reference sequence). The CDR3 sequence is CASSQDGGGPRDTQYF. The CDR3 DNA follows: TGTGCCAGCAGCCAAGATGGGGGAGGCCCTCGGGATACGCAGTATTTT.

This clone was counted between two and nine times. The V gene is TRBV5-1, the J gene TRBJ1-5; 7 nucleotides align to TRBD1. Germline V CDR1 and CDR2: SGHRS, YFSETQ. The CDR3 has 15 amino acids. The ends lost 0 bases at V and 4 bases at J; junction bases unmatched: 4. In DNA form, the CDR3 reads TGCGCCAGCAGCTTGGGAGGGGGCGCGAATCAGCCCCAGCATTTT. It translates to CASSLGGGANQPQHF. Combining the CDR3 with reference TRBV5-1 and TRBJ1-5 gives the whole variable domain KAGVTQTPRYLIKTRGQQVTLSCSPISGHRSVSWYQQTPGQGLQFLFEYFSETQRNKGNFPGRFSGRQFSNSRSEMNVSTLELGDSALYLCASSLGGGANQPQHFGDGTRLSIL.

The chain carries TRBV28 and TRBJ2-5; 9 bases line up with TRBD1. The germline gives CDR1 MDHEN, CDR2 SYDVKM. The CDR3 covers 19 residues. Germline trimming cut 10 bases from V and 6 bases from J; bases unmatched to any gene: 27. The CDR3 coding sequence is TGTGCCACGGCAGCCCCCCCGGGGTGGGGGGGGACAGGGATGAAGACCCAGTACTTC. Translated: CATAAPPGWGGTGMKTQYF. Filled out from reference TRBV28 and TRBJ2-5, the complete variable domain reads DVKVTQSSRYLVKRTGEKVFLECVQDMDHENMFWYRQDPGLGLRLIYFSYDVKMKEKGDIPEGYSVSREKKERFSLILESASTNQTSMYLCATAAPPGWGGTGMKTQYFGPGTRLLVL.